Presented here are 24 T cell receptor beta chains from one specimen sequenced in a study of OX40 agonist ivuxolimab in advanced cancers. The repertoire was sequenced with immunoSEQ multiplex PCR; TCRdb's copy has only in-frame clones and lacks some. The data contain some 80,000 clones, roughly 90% of them singletons. The specimen was CD4+ or CD8+ T cells sorted from blood, collected in a trial of the OX40 agonist ivuxolimab. The receptors here all came from an adult with an advanced solid tumor such as melanoma, head and neck, liver or kidney cancer.

The chain is built from TRBV2 and TRBJ2-1; D gene ambiguous. V lost 5 bases and J 5 bases, leaving 10 bases between the germline ends. This CDR3 region has 13 residues. CDR1 and CDR2 from the germline V gene are SNHLY and FYNNEI. The CDR3 sequence: CASSQLPNNEQFF. Written as DNA, the CDR3 is TGTGCCAGCAGTCAGCTACCAAACAATGAGCAGTTCTTC. Together with reference TRBV2 and TRBJ2-1, the CDR3 gives the full variable domain: EPEVTQTPSHQVTQMGQEVILRCVPISNHLYFYWYRQILGQKVEFLVSFYNNEISEKSEIFDDQFSVERPDGSNFTLKIRSTKLEDSAMYFCASSQLPNNEQFFGPGTRLTVL.

The chain uses TRBV6-5 and TRBJ2-1; 8 bases fit TRBD1. CDR1 and CDR2 (germline): MNHEY, SVGAGI. V dropped 4 bases and J dropped 6; count of bases not matched to a gene: 8. This CDR3 spans 15 amino acids. For the CDR3, the DNA is TGTGCCAGCAGTTCCGGACAGGGCCAGGGCAATGAGCAGTTCTTC. It yields the protein CASSSGQGQGNEQFF.

This chain joins TRBV19 and TRBJ1-2, with 10 bases fitting TRBD1. This CDR3 has 16 residues. Looked up from germline, CDR1 is LNHDA and CDR2 is SQIVND (reference sequence). Germline trimming cut 7 bases from V and 4 bases from J; bases unmatched to any gene: 12. CDR3 in DNA: TGTGCCAGTACCTCCCAGAGGGGACAGGGGACCTATGGCTACACCTTC. This translates into CASTSQRGQGTYGYTF.

The genes are TRBV5-5 and TRBJ1-1; D is unclear. Trimming took 4 bases from V and 0 from J, leaving 10 bases between them. The CDR3 runs 14 residues. The germline gives CDR1 SGHKS, CDR2 YYEKEE (reference sequence). The CDR3 coding sequence is TGTGCCAGCAGCCTAAGAAACATGAACACTGAAGCTTTCTTT. It yields the protein CASSLRNMNTEAFF.

V is TRBV5-1 and J is TRBJ2-1; D possibly corresponds to TRBD1 (5 bases). CDR1 and CDR2 (germline): SGHRS, YFSETQ. There are 13 residues in the CDR3. Trimming shortened V by 3 bases and J by 6 bases, and 10 bases separated the two germline ends. This chain's CDR3 is CASSYQGGNEQFF. CDR3 DNA: TGCGCCAGCAGCTACCAGGGTGGCAATGAGCAGTTCTTC.

V is TRBV7-2 and J is TRBJ2-3; TRBD2 agrees at 10 bases. This CDR3 spans 16 amino acids. V shed 6 bases and J 5 bases; nucleotides not matched to a gene: 11. Germline CDR1 reads SGHTA; CDR2 reads FQGNSA. This chain's CDR3 is CASSQLGLAERDTQYF. DNA for the CDR3: TGTGCCAGCAGTCAACTTGGACTAGCGGAGCGAGATACGCAGTATTTT.

V gene TRBV6-6 combines with J gene TRBJ2-3; D not certain. The length of the CDR3 is 13 residues. Trimming removed 7 bases at V and 1 base at J, with 9 bases between. In germline, CDR1 is MNHNY, CDR2 SVGAGI (reference sequence). For the CDR3, the DNA is TGTGCCAGCACCCCGCCCGGCACAGATACGCAGTATTTT. Protein product: CASTPPGTDTQYF.

V gene TRBV10-3 combines with J gene TRBJ1-2; D is unclear. This CDR3 has 14 residues. V was pared by 0 bases and J by 4 bases, with 9 bases between. Germline lookup yields CDR1 ENHRY and CDR2 SYGVKD. The CDR3 loop is CAISESEGIYGYTF. The CDR3 DNA follows: TGTGCCATCAGTGAGTCAGAAGGGATCTATGGCTACACCTTC.

DNA of the CDR3: TGTGCCATCAGTGGGACAGGGGGTAATAATGAGCAGTTCTTC. The encoded protein is CAISGTGGNNEQFF. This chain joins TRBV10-3 and TRBJ2-1; the match to TRBD1 covers 10 bases. The junction had 4 bases not matched to a gene; V was cut back by 4 bases and J by 7 bases. Germline CDR1 ENHRY, CDR2 SYGVKD. The CDR3 loop spans 14 amino acids.

With regard to this clone: An end of the junction does not agree with germline; a read error may underlie this. The chain combines TRBV19 with TRBJ2-1, with D tentatively TRBD1 (6 bases). The CDR3 has 14 amino acids. Germline loops: CDR1 LNHDA, CDR2 SQIVND (reference sequence). CDR3 in DNA: TGTGCCAGTAGTCCCGGGACAACCTACAATGTGCAGTTCTTC. Translating it yields CASSPGTTYNVQFF.

V and J are TRBV19 and TRBJ2-3, with TRBD1 matching over 10 bases. The CDR3 spans 15 residues. Trimming at V came to 7 bases and at J to 1 base, leaving 5 bases not matched to a gene. The V gene's germline CDR1 is LNHDA and CDR2 SQIVND (reference sequence). CDR3 in DNA: TGTGCCAGTAAAACCGGGACAGGGGGCACAGATACGCAGTATTTT. It translates to CASKTGTGGTDTQYF.

The gene calls are TRBV11-2 and TRBJ1-1, with D uncertain. Germline values: CDR1 SGHAT, CDR2 FQNNGV. The V end lost 1 base, the J end lost 3 bases, and 12 bases lay between the germline ends. This CDR3 has 15 residues. The CDR3 nucleotides are TGTGCCAGCAGCTTAGGGGCGGGGAGAGACACTGAAGCTTTCTTT. Amino acids: CASSLGAGRDTEAFF.

The V and J genes are TRBV7-2 and TRBJ2-3; D may match TRBD1 or TRBD2 (5 bases each). The germline V gene has CDR1 SGHTA and CDR2 FQGNSA. V lost 1 base, J lost 1 base, and 15 bases lay in between. The CDR3 contains 17 residues. CDR3 loop: CASSLGLAGSGTDTQYF. The CDR3 DNA reads TGTGCCAGCAGCTTAGGCCTAGCAGGGAGCGGCACAGATACGCAGTATTTT. The whole variable domain, filled in from reference TRBV7-2 and TRBJ2-3, reads GAGVSQSPSNKVTEKGKDVELRCDPISGHTALYWYRQSLGQGLEFLIYFQGNSAPDKSGLPSDRFSAERTGGSVSTLTIQRTQQEDSAVYLCASSLGLAGSGTDTQYFGPGTRLTVL.

The gene calls are TRBV5-1 and TRBJ2-7, with 7 bases identical to TRBD1. The CDR3 extends over 14 amino acids. V lost 0 bases, J lost 5 bases, and 5 bases stayed unmatched. In germline, CDR1 is SGHRS, CDR2 YFSETQ. The CDR3 protein is CASSLGQGPHEQYF. The CDR3 DNA reads as TGCGCCAGCAGCTTGGGACAGGGCCCCCACGAGCAGTACTTC.

The chain links TRBV4-2 to TRBJ2-7, with no clear D. V was clipped by 4 bases and J by 5 bases, with 9 bases between them. Germline V lookup: CDR1 LGHNA, CDR2 YNFKEQ. The CDR3 is made up of 12 amino acids. The CDR3 nucleotides read TGTGCCAGCAGCCGGGTCACGAACGAGCAGTACTTC. Its translation: CASSRVTNEQYF.

This clone was found once. This chain links TRBV7-8 with TRBJ2-1; D ambiguous. CDR1 SGHVS and CDR2 FQNEAQ come from the germline V gene. Trimming pared 2 bases from V and 5 bases from J, leaving 13 bases between. The CDR3 runs 15 residues. CDR3 DNA: TGTGCCAGCAGCTTAAGTACCGGAGCCGACAATGAGCAGTTCTTC. Amino acid sequence: CASSLSTGADNEQFF.

This clone came up a few times. The chain carries TRBV7-2 and TRBJ1-2; D ambiguous. CDR3 length equals 12 residues. Germline CDR1 reads SGHTA; CDR2 reads FQGNSA. V lost 3 bases and J lost 5, with 7 bases in between. This CDR3 is CASSLVSYGYTF. CDR3 in DNA: TGTGCCAGCAGCTTGGTGTCGTATGGCTACACCTTC.

The chain is built from TRBV7-2 and TRBJ1-2; possible D gene TRBD1, 6 bases. Trimming left V 6 bases short and J 4 bases short, with 15 bases between. In germline, CDR1 is SGHTA, CDR2 FQGNSA. This CDR3 has 14 amino acids. The CDR3 reads CASSSQGTPYGYTF. The CDR3 coding sequence is TGTGCCAGCAGTAGTCAGGGGACCCCCTATGGCTACACCTTC.

This chain joins TRBV18 and TRBJ1-5; TRBD1 matches 8 bases. The CDR3 length is 14 residues. Trimming at V came to 6 bases and at J to 4 bases, leaving 5 bases not matched to a gene. In germline, CDR1 is KGHSH, CDR2 LQKENI. Here the CDR3 reads CASSTGVVNQPQHF. For the CDR3, the DNA is TGTGCCAGCTCGACAGGGGTAGTGAATCAGCCCCAGCATTTT.

The chain employs TRBV6-4 and TRBJ1-1; TRBD1 agrees at 7 bases. The CDR3 has 14 residues. The J segment lost 8 bases and the V segment lost 0 bases, leaving 6 bases of the junction unmatched. The germline gives CDR1 MRHNA, CDR2 SNTAGT. The CDR3 loop is CASSDSGTEKEAFF. In nucleotides, the CDR3 is TGTGCCAGCAGTGACTCTGGGACAGAAAAGGAAGCTTTCTTT.

The V and J genes are TRBV5-1 and TRBJ2-5, with 11 bases matching TRBD2. Germline V lookup: CDR1 SGHRS, CDR2 YFSETQ. V dropped 0 bases and J dropped 4; count of bases not matched to a gene: 2. The CDR3 sequence is 15 residues long. CDR3 sequence (DNA): TGCGCCAGCAGCTTGGCTCTAGCGGGAGGAGAGACCCAGTACTTC. This codes for CASSLALAGGETQYF.

The chain links TRBV19 to TRBJ2-2; D is tentatively TRBD1 or TRBD2 (5 bases each). CDR1 LNHDA and CDR2 SQIVND come from the germline V gene (reference sequence). Trimming shortened V by 10 bases and J by 6 bases, and 18 bases separated the two germline ends. The CDR3 length is 14 residues. The CDR3 is CATVTRGDAGELFF. CDR3 sequence (DNA): TGTGCCACCGTAACAAGAGGGGACGCCGGGGAGCTGTTTTTT.

The CDR3 nucleotides read TGTGCCAGCACTGCGGGAACCGGGGAGCTGTTTTTT. This codes for CASTAGTGELFF. The V gene is TRBV6-5, the J gene TRBJ2-2; perhaps TRBD2 as D (6 bases). Germline lookup yields CDR1 MNHEY and CDR2 SVGAGI. The CDR3 runs 12 residues. Between the trimmed V and J ends, which lost 7 bases and 5 bases, there was a span of 8 bases.

This clone occurred once. The CDR3 bases are TGTGCCATCAGTCCTGGACAGGGCGGGGAGACCCAGTACTTC. This sequence encodes CAISPGQGGETQYF. This chain uses TRBV10-3 with TRBJ2-5; 8 bases agree with TRBD1. The CDR3 has 14 residues. With V trimmed by 5 bases and J by 5 bases, 7 bases remained unmatched. Germline-derived CDR1 and CDR2 are ENHRY and SYGVKD.